Many counts were recorded for the clone carrying this T cell receptor (beta chain). HTBI primers from iRepertoire and Arm-PCR of CDR3 regions yielded the TCR beta libraries. TCRdb used MiXCR to reprocess the multiplex PCR reads, holding one entry per CDR3 protein. The sample yields roughly 350,000 distinct CDR3 sequences, under 20% seen once. The record originates from a study of regulatory T cells in long-lasting Graves disease. Sample time point: newly diagnosed GD, antithyroid drugs for less than 3 months. After RNA was extracted from PBMCs, the TCR library was made from it. This CDR3 region has 16 residues. V lost 0 bases and J lost 0; bases outside the gene matches: 6. CDR1 DFQATT and CDR2 SNEGSKA come from the germline V gene (reference sequence). The sample was also linked to a second study, of T cells in Graves' hyperthyroidism and ophthalmopathy.

The receptor was isolated from a young woman with Graves disease. J is TRBJ2-7 and V is TRBV20-1, with 9 nucleotides matching TRBD2. The sample in question was peripheral blood mononuclear cells (PBMCs), obtained at new diagnosis, from a patient treated with antithyroid drugs. CDR3 DNA: TGCAGTGCTAGAGATGTAGCGGGAGTAAGCTCCTACGAGCAGTACTTC. It codes for CSARDVAGVSSYEQYF.